This T cell receptor (beta chain) stems from a study of breast tumors, draining lymph nodes, adjacent tissues. One entry per CDR3 protein, called by TCRdb with MiXCR from the multiplex PCR reads. The sample lists roughly 100,000 distinct CDR3 sequences; more than 25% were seen once. This clonotype has more than one count but fewer than ten. The CDR3 length is 11 residues. Germline V gene lookup returns CDR1 SGHTA and CDR2 FQGNSA. Deletions cut 5 bases from V and 7 bases from J, with 8 bases between. Axillary draining lymph nodes of breast cancer patients supplied the node samples. This receptor was obtained from a female donor with breast cancer. Some clones in this sample may be carry-over from other donors' samples. Sequenced: axillary lymph node tissue. The rearrangement links TRBV7-2 to TRBJ1-1, with D unclear. The CDR3 DNA reads as TGTGCCAGCAGCCGAGCTTTTGAAGCTTTCTTT. As protein: CASSRAFEAFF.